One T cell receptor (beta chain) is described in this entry. This sample stems from a study of blood T cell repertoires in COVID-19. This CDR3 is 14 amino acids long. Germline CDR1 is SGHAT and CDR2 is FQNNGV. V was pared by 4 bases and J by 6 bases, with 14 bases between. TCRdb's copy holds only in-frame clones and misses some; the assay was immunoSEQ multiplex PCR. This table holds roughly 410,000 clones, around nine tenths found once. The receptor comes from a woman aged 40 to 49 with COVID-19, enrolled during active disease. The V gene is TRBV11-2, the J gene TRBJ2-3; a weak D match, TRBD1 (6 bases). The sample consisted of peripheral blood. This chain's CDR3 is CASSSGQPRDTQYF. Here the CDR3 DNA reads TGTGCCAGCAGCTCGGGACAACCAAGGGATACGCAGTATTTT.